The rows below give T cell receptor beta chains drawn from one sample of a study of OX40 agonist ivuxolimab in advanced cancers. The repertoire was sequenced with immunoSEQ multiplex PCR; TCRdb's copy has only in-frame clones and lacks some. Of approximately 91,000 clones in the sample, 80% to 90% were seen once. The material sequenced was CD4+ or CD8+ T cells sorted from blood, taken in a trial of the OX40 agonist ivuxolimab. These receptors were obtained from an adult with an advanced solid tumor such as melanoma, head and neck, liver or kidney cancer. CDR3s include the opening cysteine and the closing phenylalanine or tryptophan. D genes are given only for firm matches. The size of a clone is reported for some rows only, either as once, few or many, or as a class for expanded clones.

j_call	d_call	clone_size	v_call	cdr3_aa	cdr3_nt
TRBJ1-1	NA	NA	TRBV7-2	CASSPGGENTEAFF	TGTGCCAGCAGCCCCGGCGGGGAGAACACTGAAGCTTTCTTT
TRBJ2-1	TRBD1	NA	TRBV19	CARQRGQGPGGCNYNEQFF	TGTGCCAGGCAACGCGGACAGGGGCCGGGAGGATGCAACTACAATGAGCAGTTCTTC
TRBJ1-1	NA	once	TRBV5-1	CASSLKGNTEAFF	TGCGCCAGCAGCTTAAAGGGGAACACTGAAGCTTTCTTT
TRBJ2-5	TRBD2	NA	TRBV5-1	CASSLNPAGTQETQYF	TGCGCCAGCAGCTTGAACCCAGCGGGGACCCAAGAGACCCAGTACTTC
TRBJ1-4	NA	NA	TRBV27	CASTLTWGGGGEKLFF	TGTGCCAGCACCCTTACGTGGGGGGGTGGAGGTGAAAAACTGTTTTTT
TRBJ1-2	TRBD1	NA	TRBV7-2	CASSPWTGDDYGYTF	TGTGCCAGCAGCCCCTGGACAGGGGACGACTATGGCTACACCTTC
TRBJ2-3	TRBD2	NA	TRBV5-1	CASTSGSGGPGDTQYF	TGCGCCAGCACCTCGGGTAGCGGGGGACCGGGAGATACGCAGTATTTT
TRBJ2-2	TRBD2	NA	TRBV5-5	CASSWDYANTGELFF	TGTGCCAGCAGCTGGGACTACGCGAACACCGGGGAGCTGTTTTTT
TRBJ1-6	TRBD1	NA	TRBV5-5	CASSLRQGDNSPLHF	TGTGCCAGCAGCTTAAGACAGGGGGATAATTCACCCCTCCACTTT
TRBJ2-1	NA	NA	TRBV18	CASSPTWRNEQFF	TGTGCCAGCTCACCGACGTGGAGGAATGAGCAGTTCTTC
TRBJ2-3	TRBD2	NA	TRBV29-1	CSDLSGGTGTQYF	TGCAGCGACTTAAGCGGGGGGACGGGTACGCAGTATTTT
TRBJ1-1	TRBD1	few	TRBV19	CASSTRQGEAFF	TGTGCCAGTAGTACACGACAGGGGGAAGCTTTCTTT
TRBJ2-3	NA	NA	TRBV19	CASSIEGGRTDTQYF	TGTGCCAGTAGTATAGAGGGGGGACGCACAGATACGCAGTATTTT
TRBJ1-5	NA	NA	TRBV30	CAWSVAAGNQPQHF	TGTGCCTGGAGTGTTGCGGCAGGAAATCAGCCCCAGCATTTT
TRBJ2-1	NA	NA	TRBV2	CATGVEQFF	TGTGCCACGGGGGTGGAGCAGTTCTTC
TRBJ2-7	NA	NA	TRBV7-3	CASSLNYQITYEQYF	TGTGCCAGCAGCTTGAACTACCAGATAACCTACGAGCAGTACTTC
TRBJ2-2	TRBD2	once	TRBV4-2	CASSRLLAGEGTGELFF	TGTGCCAGCAGCCGACTACTAGCGGGGGAAGGGACCGGGGAGCTGTTTTTT
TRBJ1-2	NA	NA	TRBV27	CASRPKGYSNYGYTF	TGTGCCAGCAGGCCGAAAGGGTACAGTAACTATGGCTACACCTTC
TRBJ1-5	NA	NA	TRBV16	CASSQYGASFNQPQHF	TGTGCCAGCAGCCAATACGGGGCCAGTTTCAATCAGCCCCAGCATTTT
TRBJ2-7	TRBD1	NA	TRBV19	CASSVGQGWSYEQYF	TGTGCCAGTAGCGTAGGACAGGGGTGGTCCTACGAGCAGTACTTC
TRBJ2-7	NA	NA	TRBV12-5	CASGKGDYEQYF	TGTGCTAGTGGCAAGGGGGACTACGAGCAGTACTTC
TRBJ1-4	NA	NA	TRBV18	CASSLTQGEKLFF	TGTGCCAGCTCACTAACTCAAGGGGAAAAACTGTTTTTT
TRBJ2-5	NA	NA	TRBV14	CASSRLHRTQETQYF	TGTGCCAGCAGCCGCCTCCACAGGACCCAAGAGACCCAGTACTTC
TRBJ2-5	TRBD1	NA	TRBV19	CASSMDRGQETQYF	TGTGCCAGTAGTATGGACAGGGGCCAAGAGACCCAGTACTTC
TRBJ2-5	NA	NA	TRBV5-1	CASSLVSVEETQYF	TGCGCCAGCAGCTTGGTCAGTGTGGAAGAGACCCAGTACTTC
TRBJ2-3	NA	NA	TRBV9	CASSVPDFYSTDTQYF	TGTGCCAGCAGCGTTCCGGACTTCTATAGCACAGATACGCAGTATTTT
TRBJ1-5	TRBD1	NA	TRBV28	CASSSRQGMFNQPQHF	TGTGCCAGCAGTTCACGACAGGGGATGTTCAATCAGCCCCAGCATTTT